The next 8 T cell receptor beta chains were all read from a single sample in a study of control samples from healthy donors and cancer patients. The data were produced by immunoSEQ multiplex PCR, yet TCRdb's version contains in-frame clones alone and is incomplete. Of about 180,000 clones in the sample, nearly 90% are singletons; the top ten hold over 1.1%. The sample consisted of blood. The receptors were sampled from a woman aged 50 to 65 in good health.

With regard to this clone: Compared with germline, one end of the junction differs, possibly owing to a read error. This CDR3 is CASSLGQGGTGTQYF. Written as DNA, the CDR3 is TGTGCCAGCAGTCTCGGACAGGGGGGCACAGGTACGCAGTATTTT. The chain employs TRBV28 and TRBJ2-3, with 10 bases fitting TRBD1. CDR1 and CDR2 from the germline V gene are MDHEN and SYDVKM. The CDR3 contains 15 residues. Drawing the rest from reference TRBV28 and TRBJ2-3, the complete variable domain is DVKVTQSSRYLVKRTGEKVFLECVQDMDHENMFWYRQDPGLGLRLIYFSYDVKMKEKGDIPEGYSVSREKKERFSLILESASTNQTSMYLCASSLGQGGTGTQYFGPGTRLTVL.

The chain joins TRBV7-9 to TRBJ2-1, with a possible D match to TRBD2 (6 bases). Germline loops: CDR1 SEHNR, CDR2 FQNEAQ (reference sequence). This CDR3 is built from 16 residues. The germline V and J ends were trimmed by 5 bases and 2 bases, with 16 bases remaining between them. The CDR3 reads CASSQTAGRTYNEQFF. As DNA, the CDR3 is TGTGCCAGCAGCCAAACCGCGGGACGGACCTACAATGAGCAGTTCTTC.

The chain employs TRBV19 and TRBJ1-5; D is unresolved. V was clipped by 1 base and J by 3 bases, with 10 bases between them. Germline V gene sequence: CDR1 LNHDA, CDR2 SQIVND (reference sequence). The CDR3 runs 15 residues. CDR3 protein: CASSIVRVFNQPQHF. The CDR3 region has the DNA TGTGCCAGTAGTATAGTGAGGGTTTTCAATCAGCCCCAGCATTTT.

The chain is built from TRBV7-9 and TRBJ1-4; D remains unclear. Trimming pared 4 bases from V and 8 bases from J, leaving 14 bases between. This CDR3 comprises 14 residues. The germline CDR1 and CDR2 sequences are SEHNR and FQNEAQ (reference sequence). CDR3 amino acids: CASSSFSGEEKLFF. As DNA, the CDR3 is TGTGCCAGCAGCTCTTTCTCCGGTGAGGAAAAACTGTTTTTT.

V and J are TRBV7-3 and TRBJ2-2; 7 bases line up with TRBD1. Germline-derived CDR1 and CDR2 are SGHTA and FQGTGA. J lost 12 bases, V lost 2 bases, and 3 bases had no gene match. The CDR3 totals 12 residues. The CDR3 sequence: CASSLDREKLFF. The CDR3 bases are TGTGCCAGCAGCTTAGACAGGGAAAAGCTGTTTTTT.

J is TRBJ1-4 and V is TRBV9, with 11 bases identical to TRBD1. This CDR3 contains 15 residues. Germline V CDR1 and CDR2: SGDLS, YYNGEE. Unmatched junction bases numbered 6, after V lost 4 bases and J lost 7 bases. CDR3 bases: TGTGCCAGCAGCCAACCCGGGACAGGGGGTGAAAAACTGTTTTTT. Its protein product is CASSQPGTGGEKLFF.

The rearrangement joins TRBV7-2 to TRBJ1-1, with unresolved D. Between the trimmed V and J ends, which lost 2 bases and 8 bases, there was a span of 12 bases. The CDR3 totals 13 residues. CDR1 SGHTA and CDR2 FQGNSA come from the germline V gene. CDR3 protein: CASSLLSVREAFF. DNA of the CDR3: TGTGCCAGCAGCTTATTGTCTGTCAGGGAAGCTTTCTTT.

CDR3 amino acids: CASSRGVETQYF. Written as DNA, the CDR3 is TGTGCCAGCAGCAGGGGCGTGGAGACCCAGTACTTC. This sequence joins TRBV21-1 and TRBJ2-5; TRBD1 is taken as the D call from the table, unchecked against the DNA. TRBV21-1 is labeled a pseudogene. The CDR3 runs to 12 residues.